One and the same sample provided the 16 T cell receptor beta chains below, sequenced in a study of T cells in localized non-small cell lung cancer. TCRdb's copy holds only in-frame clones and misses some; the assay was immunoSEQ multiplex PCR. The data hold more than 30,000 clones, with 88% observed a single time. The sample in question was peripheral blood mononuclear cells, obtained before any cancer treatment. These receptors all stem from a woman aged 35-75 years with stage III lung adenocarcinoma.

The rearrangement uses TRBV5-1 and TRBJ2-7, with 8 bases identical to TRBD1. CDR1 is SGHRS, CDR2 YFSETQ, per germline. CDR3 size: 12 residues. After removal of 2 bases from V and 6 bases from J, the junction contained 1 base not matched to a gene. The CDR3 bases are TGCGCCAGCAGCTTCGACAGGGGCGAGCAGTACTTC. It yields the protein CASSFDRGEQYF.

The rearrangement links TRBV7-9 to TRBJ2-7; D remains unclear. This CDR3 region has 12 residues. V lost 5 bases to trimming and J lost 3 bases, with 8 bases between them. Germline loops: CDR1 SEHNR, CDR2 FQNEAQ (reference sequence). The CDR3 protein is CASSPTGYEQYF. The CDR3 DNA follows: TGTGCCAGCAGCCCGACTGGCTACGAGCAGTACTTC. Drawing the rest from reference TRBV7-9 and TRBJ2-7, the complete variable domain is DTGVSQNPRHKITKRGQNVTFRCDPISEHNRLYWYRQTLGQGPEFLTYFQNEAQLEKSRLLSDRFSAERPKGSFSTLEIQRTEQGDSAMYLCASSPTGYEQYFGPGTRLTVT.

The chain is built from TRBV7-8 and TRBJ2-3, with D perhaps TRBD2 (5 bases). Per germline, CDR1 SGHVS and CDR2 FQNEAQ. Deletions cut 4 bases from V and 0 bases from J, with 11 bases between. The CDR3 has 15 amino acids. The DNA of the CDR3 is TGTGCCAGCAGCTGGCGGGTAGGCAGCACAGATACGCAGTATTTT. This codes for CASSWRVGSTDTQYF.

The chain is built from TRBV18 and TRBJ2-1; unclear D gene. CDR1 is KGHSH, CDR2 LQKENI, per germline. The CDR3 length is 15 residues. Deletions cut 6 bases from V and 1 base from J, with 13 bases between. The CDR3, as DNA: TGTGCCAGCTCCCCCGGGCAGATATCCTACAATGAGCAGTTCTTC. Amino acids: CASSPGQISYNEQFF.

The CDR3 is CASSQAPPPGANGYTF. The CDR3 nucleotides read TGCGCCAGCAGCCAAGCACCCCCCCCGGGGGCGAATGGCTACACCTTC. V gene TRBV4-3 combines with J gene TRBJ1-2; D perhaps matches TRBD1 (6 bases). The CDR3 consists of 16 residues. The V and J ends lost 1 base and 6 bases respectively, with 18 bases between them. Germline V CDR1 and CDR2: LGHNA, YSLEER.

The CDR3: CASSDEGRGTDTQYF. CDR3 nucleotides: TGTGCCAGCAGTGACGAAGGAAGGGGCACAGATACGCAGTATTTT. The chain recombines TRBV28 with TRBJ2-3, with no clear D. CDR3 length: 15 residues. V was shortened by 5 bases and J by 1 base, with 13 bases between the two germline ends. CDR1 and CDR2 from the germline V gene are MDHEN and SYDVKM.

The chain has TRBV28 and TRBJ2-1; 10 bases map to TRBD1. This CDR3 has 13 amino acids. Unmatched junction bases numbered 4, after V lost 5 bases and J lost 9 bases. Germline lookup yields CDR1 MDHEN and CDR2 SYDVKM. CDR3 loop: CASSETGGPEQFF. As DNA, the CDR3 is TGTGCCAGCAGTGAGACAGGGGGCCCTGAGCAGTTCTTC.

This clone turned up a few times. The chain links TRBV5-6 to TRBJ1-1; 8 bases line up with TRBD1. V shed 3 bases and J 3 bases; nucleotides not matched to a gene: 16. Germline V gene data show CDR1 as SGHDT and CDR2 as YYEEEE. This CDR3 is built from 18 residues. This CDR3 is CASSWRPGGAGGYTEAFF. CDR3 in DNA: TGTGCCAGCAGCTGGCGACCAGGGGGCGCAGGGGGGTACACTGAAGCTTTCTTT.

The J gene is TRBJ1-2, the V gene TRBV19; D is unresolved. Trimming took off 5 bases at V and 10 bases at J, with 20 bases between the two ends. CDR3 length: 14 residues. CDR1 is LNHDA, CDR2 SQIVND, per germline (reference sequence). CDR3 protein: CASSALGPQLDYTF. The CDR3 nucleotides are TGTGCCAGTAGTGCATTAGGGCCGCAATTGGACTACACCTTC.

The rearrangement links TRBV11-2 to TRBJ2-5; no clear D gene. V was cut by 1 base and J by 0 bases, with 6 bases left in between. CDR3 length equals 14 residues. Germline CDR1 is SGHAT and CDR2 is FQNNGV. In DNA form, the CDR3 reads TGTGCCAGCAGCTTAGGCGACCACCAAGAGACCCAGTACTTC. Residues: CASSLGDHQETQYF.

The genes are TRBV29-1 and TRBJ2-7, with 8 bases aligning to TRBD1. The CDR3 extends over 16 amino acids. V lost 2 bases to trimming and J lost 7 bases; unmatched junction nucleotides: 16. CDR1 is SQVTM, CDR2 ANQGSEA, per germline. CDR3 DNA: TGCAGCGTTGAACCCATCGCAGGGGGCGGACTGGGGGAGCAGTACTTC. This sequence encodes CSVEPIAGGGLGEQYF.

The chain combines TRBV10-3 with TRBJ1-1; D is ambiguous. The germline V gene encodes CDR1 ENHRY and CDR2 SYGVKD. The CDR3 covers 11 residues. V lost 10 bases and J 0 bases, leaving 6 bases between the germline ends. The chain's CDR3 is CATTMNTEAFF. Here the CDR3 DNA reads TGTGCCACCACTATGAACACTGAAGCTTTCTTT.

The V gene is TRBV6-6, the J gene TRBJ2-7; TRBD1 is a possible D gene (5 bases). CDR3 length: 12 amino acids. V was pared by 6 bases and J by 1 base, with 7 bases between. The germline gives CDR1 MNHNY, CDR2 SVGAGI (reference sequence). The CDR3 region is CASRSGSYEQYF. The CDR3 bases are TGTGCCAGCAGATCAGGGTCCTACGAGCAGTACTTC.

The chain recombines TRBV19 with TRBJ1-4; D gene unclear. Germline V gene sequence: CDR1 LNHDA, CDR2 SQIVND (reference sequence). Trimming took off 4 bases at V and 2 bases at J, with 11 bases between the two ends. CDR3 length: 15 amino acids. The CDR3 sequence is CASSTRLGTNEKLFF. The CDR3 DNA is TGTGCCAGTAGTACCCGACTGGGGACTAATGAAAAACTGTTTTTT.

The chain joins TRBV6-5 to TRBJ1-2, with D hard to call. CDR3 length: 12 amino acids. Trimming shortened V by 6 bases and J by 3 bases, and 8 bases separated the two germline ends. Per the germline V gene, CDR1 is MNHEY and CDR2 is SVGAGI. The CDR3 protein is CASRATYYGYTF. As DNA, the CDR3 is TGTGCCAGCAGAGCAACCTACTATGGCTACACCTTC.

The chain couples TRBV6-5 to TRBJ1-1, with D tentatively TRBD1 (5 bases). The CDR3 is 15 residues long. V shed 7 bases and J shed 4 bases, with 19 bases lying between them. The germline gives CDR1 MNHEY, CDR2 SVGAGI. CDR3 bases: TGTGCCAGCACCCCGCGGGGGGGGAAGACCACTGAAGCTTTCTTT. This codes for CASTPRGGKTTEAFF.